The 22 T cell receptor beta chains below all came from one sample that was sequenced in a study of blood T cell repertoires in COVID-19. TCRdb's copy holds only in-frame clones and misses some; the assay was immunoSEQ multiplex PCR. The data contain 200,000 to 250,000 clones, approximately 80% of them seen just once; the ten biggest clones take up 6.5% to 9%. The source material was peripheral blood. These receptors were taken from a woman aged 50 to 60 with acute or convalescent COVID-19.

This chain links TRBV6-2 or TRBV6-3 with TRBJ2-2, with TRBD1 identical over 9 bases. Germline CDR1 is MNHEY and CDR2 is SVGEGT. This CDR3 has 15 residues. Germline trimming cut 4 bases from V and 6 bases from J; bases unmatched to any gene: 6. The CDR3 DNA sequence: TGTGCCAGCAGTTGGCCGGGACAGGGACCCGGGGAGCTGTTTTTT. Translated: CASSWPGQGPGELFF.

CDR3 sequence: CASRGTGEGAYGYTF. The CDR3, as DNA: TGTGCCAGCAGAGGGACAGGTGAAGGGGCCTATGGCTACACCTTC. This chain connects TRBV2 to TRBJ1-2, with 8 positions matching TRBD1. V dropped 6 bases and J dropped 4; count of bases not matched to a gene: 10. The V gene's germline CDR1 is SNHLY and CDR2 FYNNEI. This CDR3 comprises 15 residues.

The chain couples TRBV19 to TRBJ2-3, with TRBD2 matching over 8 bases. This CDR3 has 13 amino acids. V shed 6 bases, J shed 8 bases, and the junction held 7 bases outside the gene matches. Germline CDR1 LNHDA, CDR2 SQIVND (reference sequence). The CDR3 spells CASRAGGGGTQYF. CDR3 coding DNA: TGTGCCAGTAGGGCGGGAGGCGGGGGTACGCAGTATTTT.

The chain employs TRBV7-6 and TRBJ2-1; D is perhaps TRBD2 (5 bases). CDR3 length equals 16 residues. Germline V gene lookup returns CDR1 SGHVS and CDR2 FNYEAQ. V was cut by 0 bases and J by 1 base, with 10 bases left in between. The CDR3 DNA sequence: TGTGCCAGCAGCTTAGCGTCGGGGTCATCCTACAATGAGCAGTTCTTC. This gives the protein CASSLASGSSYNEQFF.

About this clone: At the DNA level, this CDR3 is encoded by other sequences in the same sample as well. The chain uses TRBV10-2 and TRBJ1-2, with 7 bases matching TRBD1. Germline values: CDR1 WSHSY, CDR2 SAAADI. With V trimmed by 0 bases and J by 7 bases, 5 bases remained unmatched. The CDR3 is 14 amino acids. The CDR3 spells CASSESRQGLGYTF. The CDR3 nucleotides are TGCGCCAGCAGTGAGTCTCGACAGGGTCTTGGCTACACCTTC.

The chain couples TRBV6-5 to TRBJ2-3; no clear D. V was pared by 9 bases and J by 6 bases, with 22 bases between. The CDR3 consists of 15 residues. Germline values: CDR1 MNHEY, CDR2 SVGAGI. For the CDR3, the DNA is TGTGCCAGTGGTTTTTTGAACCCGGCGGAGGATACGCAGTATTTT. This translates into CASGFLNPAEDTQYF.

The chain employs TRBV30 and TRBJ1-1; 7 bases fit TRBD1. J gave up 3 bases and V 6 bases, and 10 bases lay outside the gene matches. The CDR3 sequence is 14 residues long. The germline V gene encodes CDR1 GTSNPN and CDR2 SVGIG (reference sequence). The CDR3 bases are TGTGCCTGTCACCGAAGGGGGCCTTACACTGAAGCTTTCTTT. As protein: CACHRRGPYTEAFF.

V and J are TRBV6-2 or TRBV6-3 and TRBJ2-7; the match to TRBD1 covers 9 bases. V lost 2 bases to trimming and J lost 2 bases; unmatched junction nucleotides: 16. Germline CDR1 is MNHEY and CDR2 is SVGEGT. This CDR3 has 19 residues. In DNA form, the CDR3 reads TGTGCCAGCAGTTACAGGAACAGGGGGCGTATATATGTTACCTACGAGCAGTACTTC. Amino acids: CASSYRNRGRIYVTYEQYF.

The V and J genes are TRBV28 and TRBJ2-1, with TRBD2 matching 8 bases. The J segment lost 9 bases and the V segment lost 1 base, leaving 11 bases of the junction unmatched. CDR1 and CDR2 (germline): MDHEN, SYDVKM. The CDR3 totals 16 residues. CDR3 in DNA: TGTGCCAGCAGTTTATCTTTTACGGGAGGGCCAGGTGAGCAGTTCTTC. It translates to CASSLSFTGGPGEQFF.

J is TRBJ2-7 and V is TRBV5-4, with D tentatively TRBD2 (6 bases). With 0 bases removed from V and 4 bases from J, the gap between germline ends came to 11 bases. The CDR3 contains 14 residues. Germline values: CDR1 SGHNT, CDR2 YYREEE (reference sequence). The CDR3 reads CASSLDGGLYEQYF. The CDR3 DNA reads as TGTGCCAGCAGCTTGGACGGAGGACTATACGAGCAGTACTTC.

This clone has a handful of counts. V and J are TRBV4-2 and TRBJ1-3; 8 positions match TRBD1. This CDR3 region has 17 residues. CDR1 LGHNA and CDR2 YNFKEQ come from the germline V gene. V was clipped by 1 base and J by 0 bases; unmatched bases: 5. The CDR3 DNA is TGTGCCAGCAGCCAAGGACAGGGGCCATCCTCTGGAAACACCATATATTTT. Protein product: CASSQGQGPSSGNTIYF.

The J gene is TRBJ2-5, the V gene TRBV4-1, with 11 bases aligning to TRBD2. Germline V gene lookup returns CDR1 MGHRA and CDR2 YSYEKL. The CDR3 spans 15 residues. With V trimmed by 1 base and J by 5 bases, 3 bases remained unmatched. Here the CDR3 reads CASSQGLAGLETQYF. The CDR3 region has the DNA TGCGCCAGCAGCCAAGGACTAGCGGGGTTGGAGACCCAGTACTTC.

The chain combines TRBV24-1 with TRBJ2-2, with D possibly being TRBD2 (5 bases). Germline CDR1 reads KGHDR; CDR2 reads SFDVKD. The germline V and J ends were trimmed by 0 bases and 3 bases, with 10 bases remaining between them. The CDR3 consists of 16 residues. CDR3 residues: CATSDLGGPDTGELFF. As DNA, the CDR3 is TGTGCCACCAGTGATTTGGGAGGCCCGGACACCGGGGAGCTGTTTTTT.

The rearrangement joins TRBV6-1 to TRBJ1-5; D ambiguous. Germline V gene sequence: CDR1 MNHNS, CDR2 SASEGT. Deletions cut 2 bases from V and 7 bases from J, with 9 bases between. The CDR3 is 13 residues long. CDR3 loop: CASSEFAGQPQHF. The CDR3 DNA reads TGTGCCAGCAGTGAATTCGCCGGGCAGCCCCAGCATTTT.

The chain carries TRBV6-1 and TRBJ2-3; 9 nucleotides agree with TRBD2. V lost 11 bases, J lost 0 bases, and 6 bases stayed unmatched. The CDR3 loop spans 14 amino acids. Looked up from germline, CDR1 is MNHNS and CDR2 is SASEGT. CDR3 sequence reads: CAGSSGTSTDTQYF. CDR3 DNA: TGTGCCGGATCTAGCGGGACTAGCACAGATACGCAGTATTTT.

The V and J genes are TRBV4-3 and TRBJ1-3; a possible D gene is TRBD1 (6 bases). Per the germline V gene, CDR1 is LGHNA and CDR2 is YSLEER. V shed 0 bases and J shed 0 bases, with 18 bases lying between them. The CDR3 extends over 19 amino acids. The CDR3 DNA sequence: TGCGCCAGCAGCCAAGATTTCTGGGACACCATTTCCTCTGGAAACACCATATATTTT. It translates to CASSQDFWDTISSGNTIYF.

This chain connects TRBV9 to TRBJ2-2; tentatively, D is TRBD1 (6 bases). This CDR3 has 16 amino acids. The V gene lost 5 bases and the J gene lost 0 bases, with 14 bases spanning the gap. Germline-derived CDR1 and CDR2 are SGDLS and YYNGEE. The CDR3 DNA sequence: TGTGCCAGCAGTACGAGACAGGAACCGAACACCGGGGAGCTGTTTTTT. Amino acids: CASSTRQEPNTGELFF.

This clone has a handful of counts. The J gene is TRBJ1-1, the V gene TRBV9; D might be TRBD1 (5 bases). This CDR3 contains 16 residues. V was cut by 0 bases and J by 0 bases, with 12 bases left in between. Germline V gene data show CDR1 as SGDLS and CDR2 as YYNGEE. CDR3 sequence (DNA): TGTGCCAGCAGCGTAGAGCAGGGATACATGAACACTGAAGCTTTCTTT. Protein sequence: CASSVEQGYMNTEAFF. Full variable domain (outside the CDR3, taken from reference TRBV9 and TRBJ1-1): DSGVTQTPKHLITATGQRVTLRCSPRSGDLSVYWYQQSLDQGLQFLIQYYNGEERAKGNILERFSAQQFPDLHSELNLSSLELGDSALYFCASSVEQGYMNTEAFFGQGTRLTVV.

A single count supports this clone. The CDR3 loop is CSASRSSGFHNEQFF. CDR3 bases: TGCAGTGCTAGTCGATCTAGCGGGTTCCACAATGAGCAGTTCTTC. The J gene is TRBJ2-1, the V gene TRBV20-1, with 8 positions matching TRBD2. Germline CDR1 and CDR2: DFQATT and SNEGSKA (reference sequence). This CDR3 contains 15 residues. Germline trimming cut 3 bases from V and 5 bases from J; bases unmatched to any gene: 9.

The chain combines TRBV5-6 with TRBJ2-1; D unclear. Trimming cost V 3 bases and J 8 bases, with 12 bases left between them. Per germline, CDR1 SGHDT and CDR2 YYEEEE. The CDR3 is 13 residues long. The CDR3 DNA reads TGTGCCAGCAGCTCGAACAACCTTGATGAGCAGTTCTTC. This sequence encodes CASSSNNLDEQFF.

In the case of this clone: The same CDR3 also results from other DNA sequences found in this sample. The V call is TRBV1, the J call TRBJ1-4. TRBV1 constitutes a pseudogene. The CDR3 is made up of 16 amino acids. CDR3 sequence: CTSSHPLRGGNEKLFF. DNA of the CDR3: TGCACCAGTAGCCACCCCCTTCGGGGGGGTAATGAAAAACTGTTTTTT.

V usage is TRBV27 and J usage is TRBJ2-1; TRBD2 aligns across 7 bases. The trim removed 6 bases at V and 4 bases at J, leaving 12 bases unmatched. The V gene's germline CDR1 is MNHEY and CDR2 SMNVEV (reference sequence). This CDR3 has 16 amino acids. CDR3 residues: CASSHSAGEKYNEQFF. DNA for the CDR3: TGTGCCAGCAGCCATTCTGCGGGGGAAAAATACAATGAGCAGTTCTTC.